A single sample gave rise to the 19 T cell receptor beta chains below, sequenced in a study of patients and donors after allogeneic stem cell transplantation. A single record per CDR3 protein comes from TCRdb applying MiXCR to the RT-PCR reads. The sample consists of tens of thousands of distinct CDR3 sequences, roughly 43% of them appearing once. The sequenced material came from blood, either unsorted or a sorted T cell fraction (not recorded which). These receptor sequences come from a human donor who was either an allogeneic HSCT recipient or a stem cell or donor lymphocyte infusion donor (not recorded which). It is not recorded whose cells these are; they may come from a transplant donor.

The chain combines TRBV28 with TRBJ2-3; D uncertain. Per germline, CDR1 MDHEN and CDR2 SYDVKM. V gave up 2 bases and J gave up 4 bases, with 7 bases separating them. This CDR3 comprises 13 residues. The DNA for the CDR3 is TGTGCCAGCAGTTTAGCCTACCCAGATACGCAGTATTTT. Protein product: CASSLAYPDTQYF.

The V gene is TRBV28, the J gene TRBJ1-6; D possibly corresponds to TRBD1 (5 bases). V was pared by 3 bases and J by 7 bases, with 13 bases between. CDR1 and CDR2 from the germline V gene are MDHEN and SYDVKM. The CDR3 loop spans 15 amino acids. The CDR3 here is CASSLGGGNNSPLHF. The CDR3 region has the DNA TGTGCCAGCAGTTTGGGGGGAGGGAACAATTCACCCCTCCACTTT.

This clonotype was recorded a few times. The chain recombines TRBV20-1 with TRBJ1-2; 8 bases fit TRBD1. Germline CDR1 is DFQATT and CDR2 is SNEGSKA (reference sequence). The CDR3 has 13 residues. Trimming at V came to 3 bases and at J to 6 bases, leaving 6 bases not matched to a gene. The CDR3 bases are TGCAGTGCTAGTGACAGGGGAGTTGATGGCTACACCTTC. As protein: CSASDRGVDGYTF.

This clonotype was counted a few times. This sequence joins TRBV5-1 and TRBJ1-2; 12 bases map to TRBD1. CDR1 is SGHRS and CDR2 is YFSETQ in the germline V gene. J lost 7 bases, V lost 4 bases, and 8 bases had no gene match. This CDR3 is built from 15 residues. CDR3 loop: CASSGGTGGEGGYTF. CDR3 bases: TGCGCCAGCAGCGGCGGGACAGGGGGCGAAGGTGGCTACACCTTC.

The table lists this clonotype with a few counts. The chain couples TRBV6-2 or TRBV6-3 to TRBJ1-2; D gene unclear. V was cut by 6 bases and J by 4 bases, with 15 bases left in between. The CDR3 sequence is 14 residues long. The V gene's germline CDR1 is MNHEY and CDR2 SVGEGT. The CDR3: CASSLLHGPYGYTF. The CDR3 coding sequence is TGTGCCAGCAGCCTTCTTCATGGACCCTATGGCTACACCTTC.

V and J are TRBV12-3 or TRBV12-4 and TRBJ1-5; perhaps TRBD1 as D (6 bases). V was cut by 3 bases and J by 2 bases, with 14 bases left in between. The CDR3 length is 16 residues. CDR3 bases: TGTGCCAGCAGTTTGACACAGGGTGGGGGCAATCAGCCCCAGCATTTT. This gives the protein CASSLTQGGGNQPQHF.

The chain links TRBV28 to TRBJ1-1; the match to TRBD1 covers 10 bases. CDR1 is MDHEN and CDR2 is SYDVKM in the germline V gene. Losses at the gene ends were 2 bases for V and 4 bases for J; bases not matched to a gene: 7. The CDR3 is made up of 16 amino acids. The CDR3 nucleotides are TGTGCCAGCAGTTTAGGGACAGGGGCCCTTGGCACTGAAGCTTTCTTT. Translation: CASSLGTGALGTEAFF.

CDR3 sequence reads: CASSDEGNQPQHF. In DNA, the CDR3 is TGCGCCAGCAGTGATGAGGGTAATCAGCCCCAGCATTTT. This rearrangement joins TRBV10-2 to TRBJ1-5; D unclear. V was shortened by 3 bases and J by 4 bases, with 7 bases between the two germline ends. Per germline, CDR1 WSHSY and CDR2 SAAADI. CDR3 length equals 13 residues.

CDR3 nucleotides: TGTGCCAGCGGACGACTAGAGAATTCACCCCTCCACTTT. This gives the protein CASGRLENSPLHF. The rearrangement uses TRBV6-5 and TRBJ1-6, with unresolved D. CDR1 and CDR2 (germline): MNHEY, SVGAGI. There are 13 residues in the CDR3. Trimming removed 8 bases at V and 7 bases at J, with 12 bases between.

The chain recombines TRBV7-9 with TRBJ2-1; 8 bases map to TRBD1. The germline gives CDR1 SEHNR, CDR2 FQNEAQ (reference sequence). Trimming removed 4 bases from V and 7 bases from J; junction bases left unmatched: 6. This CDR3 is built from 14 residues. In DNA form, the CDR3 reads TGTGCCAGCAGCTCAGGGACAGGTGATAATGAGCAGTTCTTC. Translation: CASSSGTGDNEQFF.

In its sample, this clonotype was seen a few times. J is TRBJ1-2 and V is TRBV20-1, with 7 bases fitting TRBD1. The germline gives CDR1 DFQATT, CDR2 SNEGSKA (reference sequence). V was clipped by 6 bases and J by 2 bases; unmatched bases: 6. CDR3 length: 13 amino acids. The chain's CDR3 is CSAIRQGNYGYTF. CDR3 nucleotides: TGCAGTGCCATTAGACAGGGAAACTATGGCTACACCTTC.

This clonotype was found a few times. The chain uses TRBV7-9 and TRBJ1-3, with TRBD1 as a possible D gene (5 bases). CDR1 and CDR2 (germline): SEHNR, FQNEAQ (reference sequence). The V gene lost 6 bases and the J gene lost 8 bases, with 11 bases spanning the gap. This CDR3 contains 12 residues. In DNA form, the CDR3 reads TGTGCCAGCAGTCAACAGACAGACACCATATATTTT. It translates to CASSQQTDTIYF.

The chain has TRBV29-1 and TRBJ1-1, with D perhaps TRBD1 (6 bases). The V end was cut by 7 bases, the J end by 7 bases, with 16 bases between. The germline gives CDR1 SQVTM, CDR2 ANQGSEA. The CDR3 loop spans 12 amino acids. For the CDR3, the DNA is TGCAGCGCGGACGACAGGAACTATGAAGCTTTCTTT. Translation: CSADDRNYEAFF. Together with reference TRBV29-1 and TRBJ1-1, the CDR3 gives the full variable domain: SAVISQKPSRDICQRGTSLTIQCQVDSQVTMMFWYRQQPGQSLTLIATANQGSEATYESGFVIDKFPISRPNLTFSTLTVSNMSPEDSSIYLCSADDRNYEAFFGQGTRLTVV.

There are a few counts of this clonotype. The rearrangement uses TRBV20-1 and TRBJ1-1; TRBD1 matches 9 bases. With 1 base clipped from V and 7 bases from J, the junction kept 7 bases outside the gene matches. The CDR3 spans 14 residues. Germline CDR1 is DFQATT and CDR2 is SNEGSKA (reference sequence). The CDR3 is CSARVYRGRDEAFF. The CDR3 DNA is TGCAGTGCTAGAGTTTACAGGGGGCGTGATGAAGCTTTCTTT.

In this sample, this clonotype turned up a few times. The chain is built from TRBV2 and TRBJ1-6; D remains unclear. This CDR3 spans 12 amino acids. Between the trimmed V and J ends, which lost 2 bases and 13 bases, there was a span of 9 bases. Germline V gene lookup returns CDR1 SNHLY and CDR2 FYNNEI. CDR3 loop: CASSESRRPLHF. Written as DNA, the CDR3 is TGTGCCAGCAGTGAATCTCGGCGGCCCCTCCACTTT.

V and J are TRBV3-1 and TRBJ1-5, with D unclear. Germline loops: CDR1 LGHDT, CDR2 YNNKEL (reference sequence). The CDR3 length is 14 residues. Trimming took 3 bases from V and 3 from J, leaving 9 bases between them. CDR3 in amino acids: CASSHFGVNQPQHF. DNA for the CDR3: TGTGCCAGCAGCCATTTTGGGGTCAATCAGCCCCAGCATTTT.

The CDR3 nucleotides are TGTGCCAGCAAAGAGTACCTCAATCAGCCCCAGCATTTT. Amino acids: CASKEYLNQPQHF. This chain links TRBV6-2 or TRBV6-3 with TRBJ1-5; unclear D gene. Germline V lookup: CDR1 MNHEY, CDR2 SVGEGT. The V end lost 7 bases, the J end lost 3 bases, and 10 bases lay between the germline ends. The CDR3 is 13 amino acids.

The chain recombines TRBV12-3 or TRBV12-4 with TRBJ1-1; D is undetermined. With 6 bases removed from V and 6 bases from J, the gap between germline ends came to 17 bases. The CDR3 extends over 14 amino acids. The CDR3 nucleotides are TGTGCCAGCAGGCCCCAAGAATCGTCGCCTGAAGCTTTCTTT. Its protein is CASRPQESSPEAFF.

The chain joins TRBV2 to TRBJ1-1; 8 positions agree with TRBD1. The CDR3 runs 12 residues. Germline values: CDR1 SNHLY, CDR2 FYNNEI. V lost 11 bases, J lost 3 bases, and 5 bases stayed unmatched. CDR3 bases: TGTGCCCGACAGGGGATGGACACTGAAGCTTTCTTT. As protein: CARQGMDTEAFF.